This T cell receptor beta chain emerged from a study of T cell responses to AZD1222 COVID-19 vaccine. General observations from the study: White British ancestry dominated among donors, who included more females, and clonal diversity was possibly underestimated. Increased Spike-specific TCR breadth and depth were observed after two AZD1222 doses. Just six people given AZD1222 tested seropositive at baseline.

Details on this clone: Its antigen remains unidentified.

Combined were second doses at about 4 or about 12 weeks. Generated by immunoSEQ multiplex PCR, the TCRdb table keeps only in-frame clones and is missing some. The sample yields some 70,000 clones, around 80% seen once. Trimming pared 5 bases from V and 4 bases from J, leaving 11 bases between. Per germline, CDR1 LNHDA and CDR2 SQIVND (reference sequence). CDR3 length: 14 amino acids. The V call is TRBV19, the J call TRBJ2-2; D is possibly TRBD1 (6 bases). The origin of this receptor is an adult who received the AZD1222 COVID-19 vaccine. The sample in question was peripheral blood, obtained 28 days after the second AZD1222 dose. In DNA, the CDR3 is TGTGCCAGTAGTTTTATAGGGGGCACCGGGGAGCTGTTTTTT. Amino acids: CASSFIGGTGELFF.